This TCR beta chain was captured by sequencing in a study of T cells after yellow fever vaccination. Via MiXCR, TCRdb re-called the 5' RACE reads, giving one row per CDR3 protein. The sample has 500,000 to 550,000 distinct CDR3 sequences; just over 20% are singletons. This CDR3 is 16 amino acids long. Trimming took off 0 bases at V and 4 bases at J, with 15 bases between the two ends. Germline CDR1 LGHNA, CDR2 YSLEER. This chain links TRBV4-3 with TRBJ1-2; no definite D call. The starting material was PBMCs, obtained approximately 22 days after the first yellow fever vaccination. This receptor was identified in a man aged 18 to 30 who received the YFV17D yellow fever vaccine. The CDR3 region has the DNA TGCGCCAGCAGCCAAGAAAGGACGCCTGAGGGCTATGGCTACACCTTC. It specifies CASSQERTPEGYGYTF.